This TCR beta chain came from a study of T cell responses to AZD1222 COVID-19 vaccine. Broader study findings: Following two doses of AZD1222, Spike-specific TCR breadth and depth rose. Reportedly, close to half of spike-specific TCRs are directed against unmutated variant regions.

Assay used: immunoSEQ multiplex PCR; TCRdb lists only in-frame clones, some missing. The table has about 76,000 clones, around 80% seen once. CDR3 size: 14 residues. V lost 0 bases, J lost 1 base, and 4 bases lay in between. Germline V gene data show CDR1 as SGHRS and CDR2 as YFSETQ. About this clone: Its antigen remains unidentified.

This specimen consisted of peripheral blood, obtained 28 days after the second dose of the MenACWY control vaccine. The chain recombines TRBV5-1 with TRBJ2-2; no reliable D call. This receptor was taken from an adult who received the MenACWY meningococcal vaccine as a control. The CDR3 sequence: CASSLGVNTGELFF. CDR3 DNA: TGCGCCAGCAGCTTGGGAGTGAACACCGGGGAGCTGTTTTTT.